One and the same sample provided the 5 T cell receptor beta chains below, sequenced in a study of chemoradiotherapy in HPV16-positive cancers. TCRdb keeps only in-frame clones here, not all; method: immunoSEQ multiplex PCR. This sample has about 31,000 clones; over 65% occur once, and the top ten carry over 4.5%. The specimen was blood, collected from a patient who underwent chemoradiotherapy. The receptors shown here come from a human donor with HPV-associated anogenital cancer.

V is TRBV5-1 and J is TRBJ2-3; 9 bases align to TRBD2. V lost 6 bases, J lost 10 bases, and 12 bases stayed unmatched. This CDR3 is built from 14 residues. CDR1 and CDR2 from the germline V gene are SGHRS and YFSETQ. CDR3 loop: CASTVAGARRAQYF. The CDR3 nucleotides read TGCGCCAGCACGGTAGCGGGGGCGAGGCGCGCGCAGTATTTT. Full variable domain (outside the CDR3, taken from reference TRBV5-1 and TRBJ2-3): KAGVTQTPRYLIKTRGQQVTLSCSPISGHRSVSWYQQTPGQGLQFLFEYFSETQRNKGNFPGRFSGRQFSNSRSEMNVSTLELGDSALYLCASTVAGARRAQYFGPGTRLTVL.

This chain links TRBV30 with TRBJ1-2, with TRBD1 matching 11 bases. The CDR3 consists of 13 residues. In germline, CDR1 is GTSNPN, CDR2 SVGIG (reference sequence). V lost 0 bases, J lost 9 bases, and 3 bases stayed unmatched. CDR3 nucleotide sequence: TGTGCCTGGAGTGTACGGGACAGGGGGAGCTACACCTTC. Translated, it gives CAWSVRDRGSYTF.

This clone was observed once. V is TRBV5-1 and J is TRBJ2-4, with 7 bases that match TRBD1. From germline, CDR1 is SGHRS and CDR2 YFSETQ. The junction had 5 bases not matched to a gene; V was cut back by 0 bases and J by 8 bases. This CDR3 has 14 amino acids. The CDR3 DNA follows: TGCGCCAGCAGCTTGGGACAGGGCGCGGACATTCAGTACTTC. Protein: CASSLGQGADIQYF.

V and J are TRBV28 and TRBJ1-4; TRBD1 is a possible D gene (6 bases). In germline, CDR1 is MDHEN, CDR2 SYDVKM. The CDR3 consists of 16 residues. Between the trimmed V and J ends, which lost 1 base and 3 bases, there was a span of 12 bases. The DNA of the CDR3 is TGTGCCAGCAGTTTATCGGGGGCGATGGCTAATGAAAAACTGTTTTTT. Translation gives CASSLSGAMANEKLFF.

This clone was picked up a small number of times. This rearrangement joins TRBV7-2 to TRBJ2-2; no firm D call. V shed 2 bases and J shed 9 bases, with 10 bases lying between them. The V gene's germline CDR1 is SGHTA and CDR2 FQGNSA. The CDR3 contains 13 residues. CDR3 residues: CASSLIGLRELFF. For the CDR3, the DNA is TGTGCCAGCAGCTTAATAGGGTTGCGGGAGCTGTTTTTT.